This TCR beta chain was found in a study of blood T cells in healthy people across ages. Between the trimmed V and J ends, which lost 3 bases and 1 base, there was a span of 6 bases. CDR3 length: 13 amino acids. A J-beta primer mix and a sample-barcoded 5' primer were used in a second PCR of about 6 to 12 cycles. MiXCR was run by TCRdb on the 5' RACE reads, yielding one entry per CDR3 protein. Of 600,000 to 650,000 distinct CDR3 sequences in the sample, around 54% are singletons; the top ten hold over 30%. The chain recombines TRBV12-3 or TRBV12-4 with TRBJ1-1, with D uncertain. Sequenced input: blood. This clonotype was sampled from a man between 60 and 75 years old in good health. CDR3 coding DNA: TGTGCCAGCAGTTTCATCCGGAACACTGAAGCTTTCTTT. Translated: CASSFIRNTEAFF.